The present T cell receptor beta chain was sequenced within a study of CD8 T cells in ankylosing spondylitis. The study, taken as a whole, reports: A subset of motif variants has previously been described in the synovial fluid and blood of reactive arthritis. Clones linked to the disease showed a CD8+ phenotype. They occurred at relatively low frequencies in peripheral blood. Seven or eight highly homologous variants formed a TCR beta motif that appeared characteristic of ankylosing spondylitis blood.

Researchers built TCR beta libraries using quantitative 5'-RACE with molecular barcodes. TCRdb passed the 5' RACE reads through MiXCR, listing each CDR3 protein once. The sample has about 800,000 distinct CDR3 sequences; roughly 10% are singletons. As concerns this clonotype: Its specificity is not known.

CDR1 and CDR2 (germline): MNHEY, SMNVEV (reference sequence). This CDR3 is built from 19 residues. V was shortened by 4 bases and J by 0 bases, with 22 bases between the two germline ends. The rearrangement joins TRBV27 to TRBJ1-3, with D tentatively TRBD1 (5 bases). This receptor was identified in a male donor with ankylosing spondylitis. Material for sequencing was blood, either unsorted or a sorted T cell fraction (not recorded which). The CDR3 reads CASSSPGEVDSDSGNTIYF. The CDR3, as DNA: TGTGCCAGCAGTTCTCCGGGGGAGGTAGATAGCGACTCTGGAAACACCATATATTTT.